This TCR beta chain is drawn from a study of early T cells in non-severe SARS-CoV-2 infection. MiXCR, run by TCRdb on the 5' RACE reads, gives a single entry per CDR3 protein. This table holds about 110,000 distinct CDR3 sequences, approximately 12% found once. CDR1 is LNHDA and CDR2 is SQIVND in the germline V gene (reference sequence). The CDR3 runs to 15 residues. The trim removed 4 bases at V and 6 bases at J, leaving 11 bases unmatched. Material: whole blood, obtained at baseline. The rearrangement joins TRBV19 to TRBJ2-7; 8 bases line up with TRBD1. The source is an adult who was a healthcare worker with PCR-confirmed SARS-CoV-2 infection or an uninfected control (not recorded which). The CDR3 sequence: CASSRRTGTSGEQYF. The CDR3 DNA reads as TGTGCCAGTAGTAGACGGACAGGGACGTCTGGCGAGCAGTACTTC.